A selection of T cell receptor beta chains follows, all from one sample in a study of T-cell memory formation after mild COVID-19. TCRdb re-analysed the 5' RACE reads in MiXCR, keeping a single row per CDR3 protein. The sample consists of roughly 52,000 distinct CDR3 sequences, 9% to 9.5% of them appearing once. Material: PBMCs or a T cell subset sorted from them (not recorded which). The receptors stem from a man aged 18 to 30 who had mild COVID-19 (a few samples of this study predate the infection). Cell type and time point are not known. Both conserved end residues are part of each CDR3. The D gene is left open where the match is weak. The size entry is marked missing in some rows and otherwise reads once, few, many or a size class.

cdr3_nt cdr3_aa v_call d_call clone_size j_call
TGTGCCAGCAGCTCAGCGGGGACCCAAGAGACCCAGTACTTC CASSSAGTQETQYF TRBV7-2 TRBD2 medium-sized TRBJ2-5
TGTGCCAGCAGCTCCCACCGTACAGGGGGAAGAACTGAAGCTTTCTTT CASSSHRTGGRTEAFF TRBV11-2 TRBD1 few TRBJ1-1
TGTGCCAGCAGATACGGCAGCTACCGCACAGATACGCAGTATTTT CASRYGSYRTDTQYF TRBV28 NA few TRBJ2-3
TGTGCCAGCAGAGGGACATCGCACTATGGCTACACCTTC CASRGTSHYGYTF TRBV27 NA NA TRBJ1-2
TGCGCCAGCAGCTTGGGCCCCGGGCAGGTTAACTTCTACACCTTC CASSLGPGQVNFYTF TRBV5-1 NA many TRBJ1-2
TGTGCTAGTGGTCTGGGACTAGCGGGCACAGATACGCAGTATTTT CASGLGLAGTDTQYF TRBV12-5 TRBD2 few TRBJ2-3
TGCAGCGGCAAGACAGGGAATGAGCAGTTCTTC CSGKTGNEQFF TRBV29-1 TRBD1 NA TRBJ2-1
TGTGCCAGCAGCGTCCGGACGAACACCGGGGAGCTGTTTTTT CASSVRTNTGELFF TRBV9 NA few TRBJ2-2
TGTGCCATCAAGGGCCCTAGCGGGGGGCGACTTTCCTACAATGAGCAGTTCTTC CAIKGPSGGRLSYNEQFF TRBV10-3 TRBD2 few TRBJ2-1
TGCGCCAGCAGCGTAACATCGGGGGGCCGTGGCTACACCTTC CASSVTSGGRGYTF TRBV5-1 NA NA TRBJ1-2
TGTGCCAGCAGCTTAGGTAGCGGGTATGAGACCCAGTACTTC CASSLGSGYETQYF TRBV5-6 TRBD2 NA TRBJ2-5
TGTGCCAGCAGTTTATTAGGAACCGAGTATGGCTACACCTTC CASSLLGTEYGYTF TRBV12-3/TRBV12-4 NA few TRBJ1-2
TGCGCCAGCAGCCCAGGACAGGGCAGGACTGAAGCTTTCTTT CASSPGQGRTEAFF TRBV5-1 TRBD1 NA TRBJ1-1
TGTGCCAGCAGCACCGGGGACGGGCCCAATTATAATTCACCCCTCCACTTT CASSTGDGPNYNSPLHF TRBV9 NA few TRBJ1-6
TGTGCCAGCAGCCAAGATGTGGCTAGCGGGGGAACAGATACGCAGTATTTT CASSQDVASGGTDTQYF TRBV4-2 TRBD2 few TRBJ2-3
TGTGCCAGCAGCCGGGACATTACCTCTGGGGCCAACGTCCTGACTTTC CASSRDITSGANVLTF TRBV6-5 NA many TRBJ2-6
TGTGCCAGCAGCCCGTTGGGGGCTGAAGCTTTCTTT CASSPLGAEAFF TRBV3-1 NA NA TRBJ1-1
TGTGCCAGCAGCGACTCTGACAGTTTTGGAAACACCATATATTTT CASSDSDSFGNTIYF TRBV6-6 NA NA TRBJ1-3
TGTGCCAGCAGCGTAGGGACAGGGGGACAGCCCCAGCATTTT CASSVGTGGQPQHF TRBV11-2 TRBD1 many TRBJ1-5
TGCGCCAGCAGCCAAGAAGGTGGTTTGCGGGGGAAAGATACGCAGTATTTT CASSQEGGLRGKDTQYF TRBV4-3 TRBD2 many TRBJ2-3